This T cell receptor beta chain was sequenced during a study of cytomegalovirus exposure and HLA in healthy donors. This CDR3 comprises 16 residues. Per the germline V gene, CDR1 is LNHNV and CDR2 is YYDKDF (reference sequence). The study's findings and limits: The sole available immune exposure information was CMV serostatus. Analysis performed later found around 15,000 TCR beta sequences associated with HLA alleles at 0.05 false discovery rate. It was reportedly the case that the classifier diagnosed cytomegalovirus status with high specificity and sensitivity. As was reported, the HLA-A and HLA-B alleles of most subjects were accurately predicted from TCR beta sequences.

It was with 60 Vbeta and 13 Jbeta primers that the PCR ran. Produced via immunoSEQ multiplex PCR; TCRdb's table is partial and in-frame only. The profile shows approximately 180,000 clones, about 80% of them singletons. A note on this clone: Its matching antigen is unknown. Sequence at one end of the junction differs from germline and may be a read error.

The sequencing input was PBMCs. The rearrangement uses TRBV15 and TRBJ2-1, with TRBD2 matching 11 bases. The sequence was obtained from a woman in her twenties or thirties in good health and CMV-seronegative. The CDR3 region is CATSRPGTSGYSEQFF. Here the CDR3 DNA reads TGTGCCACCAGCAGACCCGGGACTAGCGGTTACAGTGAGCAGTTCTTC.